A selection of T cell receptor beta chains follows, all from one sample in a study of shared clonotypes between healthy human individuals. The assay was immunoSEQ multiplex PCR, and TCRdb's table has in-frame clones only and misses some. The table shows approximately 2,200,000 clones, with 90% to 95% occurring only once. The material sequenced was naive CD8+ T cells from PBMCs. The receptors were gathered from a young man in good health. Some clones in this sample may be carry-over from other donors' samples. Each CDR3 is given with its conserved first and last residue. A D gene is named only where the DNA matches it firmly.

CDR3 length | J gene | V gene | D gene | CDR3 DNA | CDR3 protein
13 | TRBJ2-5 | TRBV10-3 | NA | TGTGCCTCAACAGGGAGCCTTGAAGAGACCCAGTACTTC | CASTGSLEETQYF
16 | TRBJ1-1 | TRBV10-3 | NA | TGTGCCATCAGTGAGTCCAGCACAGGGAGGAACACTGAAGCTTTCTTT | CAISESSTGRNTEAFF
13 | TRBJ2-5 | TRBV7-6 | NA | TGTGCCAGCAGGGCGGGGCTTTTGGAGACCCAGTACTTC | CASRAGLLETQYF
15 | TRBJ2-2 | TRBV27 | NA | TGTGCCAGCAAAGGGGCCAAGGGGCACACCGGGGAGCTGTTTTTT | CASKGAKGHTGELFF
15 | TRBJ2-7 | TRBV4-2 | NA | TGTGCCAGCAGCCAAGCGACGGGATTACACTACGAGCAGTACTTC | CASSQATGLHYEQYF
16 | TRBJ2-3 | TRBV9 | TRBD2 | TGTGCCAGCAGCGTCCTAGCGGGAGGGTGGGCAGATACGCAGTATTTT | CASSVLAGGWADTQYF
16 | TRBJ1-3 | TRBV2 | NA | TGTGCCAGCACAGACACCAGCTGGCGCTCTGGAAACACCATATATTTT | CASTDTSWRSGNTIYF
13 | TRBJ2-1 | TRBV27 | NA | TGTGCCAGCAGTTTTGGGACCTCCAATGAGCAGTTCTTC | CASSFGTSNEQFF
14 | TRBJ1-4 | TRBV2 | NA | TGTGCCAGCAGTGATGGGCCCCATAATGAAAAACTGTTTTTT | CASSDGPHNEKLFF
15 | TRBJ2-3 | TRBV28 | TRBD2 | TGTGCCAGCAGTTCGTTAGCGGGAAGAAGAGATACGCAGTATTTT | CASSSLAGRRDTQYF
13 | TRBJ2-7 | TRBV30 | NA | TGTGCCTGGAGTGTCGGGAGTTCCCACGAGCAGTACTTC | CAWSVGSSHEQYF
13 | TRBJ1-1 | TRBV6-1 | NA | TGTGCCAGCCCCTCCGGAGCGAACACTGAAGCTTTCTTT | CASPSGANTEAFF
11 | TRBJ2-7 | TRBV20-1 | NA | TGCAGTGCCCGAATTCTCTACGAGCAGTACTTC | CSARILYEQYF
18 | TRBJ2-3 | TRBV7-2 | TRBD2 | TGTGCCAGCAGCTTAGTACCGGGAGGGGAGGGTTACACAGATACGCAGTATTTT | CASSLVPGGEGYTDTQYF
16 | TRBJ2-7 | TRBV11-2 | TRBD1 | TGTGCCAGCAGCTTAGATCCCGGGGCAGGGGGCTACGAGCAGTACTTC | CASSLDPGAGGYEQYF
15 | TRBJ2-7 | TRBV19 | NA | TGTGCCAGTAGTATGGGCCACCAGGGTTTATACGAGCAGTACTTC | CASSMGHQGLYEQYF
16 | TRBJ1-1 | TRBV15 | TRBD1 | TGTGCCACCAGCAGAGATCAGACAGGGATGGTCACTGAAGCTTTCTTT | CATSRDQTGMVTEAFF
14 | TRBJ2-5 | TRBV15 | NA | TGTGCCACCAGCAGAGAACAGGGGAGGACGGCCCAGTACTTC | CATSREQGRTAQYF
14 | TRBJ2-7 | TRBV28 | NA | TGTGCCAGCAGCTTGGTTGGGGATTCCGGCGAGCAGTACTTC | CASSLVGDSGEQYF
15 | TRBJ2-1 | TRBV2 | TRBD1 | TGTGCCAGCACTTCGGCTGGACAGGGGTACAATGAGCAGTTCTTC | CASTSAGQGYNEQFF
14 | TRBJ1-2 | TRBV29-1 | NA | TGCAGCGCAGGGAAGACAGGACACCCCTATGGCTACACCTTC | CSAGKTGHPYGYTF
16 | TRBJ2-7 | TRBV15 | TRBD2 | TGTGCCACCAGCATTGATAGCGGGGGTTCCTCCCACGAGCAGTACTTC | CATSIDSGGSSHEQYF